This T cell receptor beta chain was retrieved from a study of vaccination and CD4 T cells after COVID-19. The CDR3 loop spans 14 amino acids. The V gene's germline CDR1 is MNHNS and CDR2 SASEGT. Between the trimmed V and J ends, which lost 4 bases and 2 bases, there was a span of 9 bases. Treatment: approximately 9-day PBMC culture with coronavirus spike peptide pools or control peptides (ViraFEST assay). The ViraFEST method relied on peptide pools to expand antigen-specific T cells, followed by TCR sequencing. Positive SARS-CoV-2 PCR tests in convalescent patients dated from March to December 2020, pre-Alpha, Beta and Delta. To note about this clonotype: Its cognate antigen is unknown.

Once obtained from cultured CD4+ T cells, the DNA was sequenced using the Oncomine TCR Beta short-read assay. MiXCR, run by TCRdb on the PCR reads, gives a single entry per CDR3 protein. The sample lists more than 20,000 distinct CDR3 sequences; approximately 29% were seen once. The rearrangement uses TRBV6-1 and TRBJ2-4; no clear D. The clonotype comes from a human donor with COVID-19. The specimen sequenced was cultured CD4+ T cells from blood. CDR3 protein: CASSGAGPKNIQYF. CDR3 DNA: TGTGCCAGCAGTGGGGCAGGCCCCAAAAACATTCAGTACTTC.